This T cell receptor (beta chain) stems from a study of blood T cell repertoires in COVID-19. Overall study context: The United States, Italy and Spain were the sources of the acute and convalescent COVID-19 samples. Sources were T cells, B-cell-depleted T cells, or PBMCs; the material itself was cDNA or gDNA.

Original methodology: Scientists estimated how many nucleated cells there were by amplifying reference gene primers. Profiled with immunoSEQ multiplex PCR; TCRdb holds only in-frame clones, not every one. The DNA was the basis for D and trimming; V, J and clone size are from that table. The sample comprises about 59,000 clones, approximately 80% of which are singletons, and more than 8% rests with the top ten. The CDR3 runs 17 residues. V shed 3 bases and J 9 bases; nucleotides not matched to a gene: 13. Germline assignment: CDR1 SGHTA and CDR2 FQGNSA. The specimen sequenced was peripheral blood. The chain uses TRBV7-2 and TRBJ1-6, with 8 bases that match TRBD1. This sequence was found in a human donor in a cohort sampled during active COVID-19. CDR3 amino acids: CASSFPKQQGASSPLHF. Here the CDR3 DNA reads TGTGCCAGCAGCTTCCCAAAGCAGCAGGGGGCTAGTTCACCCCTCCACTTT. Full variable domain (remainder filled in from reference TRBV7-2 and TRBJ1-6): GAGVSQSPSNKVTEKGKDVELRCDPISGHTALYWYRQSLGQGLEFLIYFQGNSAPDKSGLPSDRFSAERTGGSVSTLTIQRTQQEDSAVYLCASSFPKQQGASSPLHFGNGTRLTVT.